This passage covers 15 T cell receptor beta chains from one sample sequenced in a study of blood T cell repertoires in COVID-19. The data were produced by immunoSEQ multiplex PCR, yet TCRdb's version contains in-frame clones alone and is incomplete. The data show around 200,000 clones, roughly 84% seen once. The sequenced material came from PBMCs or T cells enriched from blood (not recorded which). The receptors here all came from a woman aged 25 to 39 who had recovered from COVID-19.

The V call is TRBV27, the J call TRBJ2-1; unclear D gene. The V gene lost 6 bases and the J gene lost 4 bases, with 10 bases spanning the gap. The V gene's germline CDR1 is MNHEY and CDR2 SMNVEV (reference sequence). The CDR3 runs 13 residues. The CDR3 bases are TGTGCCAGCAGCCTAGAGGCATACAATGAGCAGTTCTTC. Encoded protein: CASSLEAYNEQFF.

V gene TRBV5-1 combines with J gene TRBJ2-7; 12 bases are shared with TRBD1. The length of the CDR3 is 15 residues. V shed 2 bases, J shed 2 bases, and the junction held 2 bases outside the gene matches. The germline CDR1 and CDR2 sequences are SGHRS and YFSETQ. The CDR3 sequence: CASSLGTGGTYEQYF. Here the CDR3 DNA reads TGCGCCAGCAGCTTAGGGACAGGGGGCACCTACGAGCAGTACTTC. Based on the CDR3 plus reference TRBV5-1 and TRBJ2-7, the full variable domain is KAGVTQTPRYLIKTRGQQVTLSCSPISGHRSVSWYQQTPGQGLQFLFEYFSETQRNKGNFPGRFSGRQFSNSRSEMNVSTLELGDSALYLCASSLGTGGTYEQYFGPGTRLTVT.

V gene TRBV30 combines with J gene TRBJ2-7, with 8 bases aligning to TRBD1. Losses at the gene ends were 4 bases for V and 4 bases for J; bases not matched to a gene: 3. The CDR3 sequence is 12 residues long. Germline-derived CDR1 and CDR2 are GTSNPN and SVGIG (reference sequence). CDR3 coding DNA: TGTGCCTGGAAGGGACAGGAATACGAGCAGTACTTC. Its translation is CAWKGQEYEQYF.

The DNA of the CDR3 is TGTGCCACCAGTGATCCGGTGGGCACAGATACGCAGTATTTT. Amino acids: CATSDPVGTDTQYF. The rearrangement uses TRBV24-1 and TRBJ2-3; D is undetermined. Trimming removed 3 bases at V and 1 base at J, with 7 bases between. The CDR3 has 14 residues. The germline gives CDR1 KGHDR, CDR2 SFDVKD.

For the CDR3, the DNA is TGTGCCAGCAGCACAGACAGGAACCGCCAGCCCCAGCATTTT. Its protein is CASSTDRNRQPQHF. The gene calls are TRBV7-9 and TRBJ1-5; tentatively, D is TRBD1 (6 bases). V lost 5 bases to trimming and J lost 7 bases, with 15 bases between them. CDR1 SEHNR and CDR2 FQNEAQ come from the germline V gene (reference sequence). The CDR3 runs to 14 residues.

V is TRBV6-4 and J is TRBJ1-1, with 9 bases that match TRBD1. Germline assignment: CDR1 MRHNA and CDR2 SNTAGT. There are 13 residues in the CDR3. The J segment lost 5 bases and the V segment lost 6 bases, leaving 4 bases of the junction unmatched. The CDR3 reads CASRGQGVTEAFF. The CDR3 DNA sequence: TGTGCCAGCAGGGGACAGGGTGTGACTGAAGCTTTCTTT.

V gene TRBV11-2 combines with J gene TRBJ1-1, with 8 positions matching TRBD1. Germline lookup yields CDR1 SGHAT and CDR2 FQNNGV. V lost 5 bases and J lost 4; bases outside the gene matches: 6. The CDR3 has 14 residues. The CDR3 coding sequence is TGTGCCAGCAGCCCCCGCAGGGGGCGCACTGAAGCTTTCTTT. It codes for CASSPRRGRTEAFF.

The rearrangement links TRBV23-1 to TRBJ2-2; 10 bases line up with TRBD2. TRBV23-1 is an open reading frame whose function is uncertain. There are 20 residues in the CDR3. With V trimmed by 5 bases and J by 0 bases, 15 bases remained unmatched. The CDR3 nucleotides read TGCGCCAGCAGTTTATCATGTGGACTAGCGGAGAAGGCGAACACCGGGGAGCTGTTTTTT. It codes for CASSLSCGLAEKANTGELFF.

This clone was detected once. The V and J genes are TRBV5-1 and TRBJ2-7; the match to TRBD2 covers 8 bases. CDR1 is SGHRS and CDR2 is YFSETQ in the germline V gene. After removal of 4 bases from V and 0 bases from J, the junction contained 9 bases not matched to a gene. The CDR3 spans 16 residues. The chain's CDR3 is CASSQRTSQSSYEQYF. CDR3 in DNA: TGCGCCAGCAGCCAAAGGACTAGCCAAAGCTCCTACGAGCAGTACTTC.

The chain uses TRBV27 and TRBJ1-2; 8 nucleotides line up with TRBD1. This CDR3 comprises 14 residues. Germline V gene data show CDR1 as MNHEY and CDR2 as SMNVEV (reference sequence). J was trimmed by 8 bases and V by 3 bases; bases with no gene match: 8. The CDR3 nucleotides read TGTGCCAGCAGTTTTTCAGGGGGCGGTAGGGGCTACACCTTC. Translating it yields CASSFSGGGRGYTF.

The J gene is TRBJ2-2, the V gene TRBV12-5, with D possibly matching TRBD1 (5 bases). V lost 6 bases, J lost 6 bases, and 14 bases lay in between. The germline V gene has CDR1 LGHNT and CDR2 FRNRAP. This CDR3 has 14 amino acids. CDR3 region: CASGQSGRAGELFF. The CDR3 DNA reads TGTGCTAGTGGGCAATCGGGCAGGGCCGGGGAGCTGTTTTTT.

This chain uses TRBV6-5 with TRBJ1-5, with 9 bases lining up with TRBD1. Trimming removed 5 bases from V and 8 bases from J; junction bases left unmatched: 10. The CDR3 is 15 amino acids. Germline V gene data show CDR1 as MNHEY and CDR2 as SVGAGI. CDR3 in DNA: TGTGCCAGCAGTCCACAGGACAGGGGCAGGGAGCCCCAGCATTTT. It specifies CASSPQDRGREPQHF.

The CDR3 nucleotides read TGCGCCAGCAGCTCGCCCGCGAAAGAAAGCTCCTATAATTCACCCCTCCACTTT. Translating it yields CASSSPAKESSYNSPLHF. The chain has TRBV5-1 and TRBJ1-6; D gene uncertain. The CDR3 totals 18 residues. Germline V gene data show CDR1 as SGHRS and CDR2 as YFSETQ. V was clipped by 3 bases and J by 0 bases, with 16 bases between them.

In its sample, this clone was seen a few times. V usage is TRBV29-1 and J usage is TRBJ2-3, with 7 bases identical to TRBD1. The J segment lost 4 bases and the V segment lost 4 bases, leaving 5 bases of the junction unmatched. In germline, CDR1 is SQVTM, CDR2 ANQGSEA. This CDR3 is 13 amino acids long. The CDR3 DNA reads as TGCAGCGTTGTTCGGGACAGCTCAGATACGCAGTATTTT. Its translation is CSVVRDSSDTQYF.

This chain joins TRBV11-3 and TRBJ2-1; TRBD1 agrees at 11 bases. Per germline, CDR1 SGHNT and CDR2 YENEEA. V lost 1 base, J lost 6 bases, and 8 bases stayed unmatched. The CDR3 loop spans 17 amino acids. The CDR3, as DNA: TGTGCCAGCAGCTTAGTGGGGTGGGGACAGGGGGTCAATGAGCAGTTCTTC. It specifies CASSLVGWGQGVNEQFF.